The next 23 T cell receptor beta chains were all read from a single sample in a study of regulatory T cells in long-lasting Graves disease. As for time point: newly diagnosed GD, antithyroid drugs for less than 3 months. The TCR library was made from RNA that had been extracted from PBMCs in TRIzol. Researchers made TCR beta libraries by using iRepertoire HTBI primers and running Arm-PCR on CDR3 regions. TCRdb reprocessed the multiplex PCR reads via MiXCR and lists one record per CDR3 protein. The sample records some 240,000 distinct CDR3 sequences, roughly a fifth being singletons. In addition, the sample was reused for a study of T cells in Graves' hyperthyroidism and ophthalmopathy.

Material: peripheral blood mononuclear cells (PBMCs), obtained at new diagnosis, from a patient treated with antithyroid drugs. These receptors were taken from a woman in her twenties or thirties with Graves disease.

This clonotype was recorded at least ten times. This chain joins TRBV7-2 and TRBJ1-6, with a possible D match to TRBD1 (5 bases). V was cut by 4 bases and J by 8 bases, with 6 bases left in between. From germline, CDR1 is SGHTA and CDR2 FQGNSA. There are 12 residues in the CDR3. The DNA of the CDR3 is TGTGCCAGCAGCTGGGGGGATTCACCCCTCCACTTT. It translates to CASSWGDSPLHF. Looking up the rest from reference TRBV7-2 and TRBJ1-6 gives the full variable domain: GAGVSQSPSNKVTEKGKDVELRCDPISGHTALYWYRQSLGQGLEFLIYFQGNSAPDKSGLPSDRFSAERTGGSVSTLTIQRTQQEDSAVYLCASSWGDSPLHFGNGTRLTVT.

In this sample, this clonotype turned up many times. The chain has TRBV3-1 and TRBJ2-2, with 8 bases aligning to TRBD1. The CDR3 extends over 15 amino acids. Per germline, CDR1 LGHDT and CDR2 YNNKEL (reference sequence). Germline trimming cut 6 bases from V and 6 bases from J; bases unmatched to any gene: 9. The CDR3 DNA is TGTGCCAGCAGTGCCCTGGACAGGGAATCCGGGGAGCTGTTTTTT. This encodes CASSALDRESGELFF.

Ten or more counts support this clonotype. The V and J genes are TRBV6-5 and TRBJ2-3; D may correspond to TRBD1 or TRBD2 (6 bases each). The CDR3 spans 17 residues. CDR1 and CDR2 (germline): MNHEY, SVGAGI. Between the trimmed V and J ends, which lost 4 bases and 5 bases, there was a span of 22 bases. CDR3 protein: CASSSYPDGGAIDTQYF. Written as DNA, the CDR3 is TGTGCCAGCAGTTCTTACCCTGACGGGGGCGCGATAGATACGCAGTATTTT.

This clonotype appeared a few times. The J gene is TRBJ2-1, the V gene TRBV18; TRBD2 matches 13 bases. From germline, CDR1 is KGHSH and CDR2 LQKENI. The CDR3 loop spans 16 amino acids. V lost 6 bases, J lost 3 bases, and 5 bases stayed unmatched. CDR3 amino acids: CASSGTSGIYYNEQFF. As DNA, the CDR3 is TGTGCCAGCTCCGGGACTAGCGGGATATACTACAATGAGCAGTTCTTC.

The V call is TRBV2, the J call TRBJ1-4, with unresolved D. Germline V gene data show CDR1 as SNHLY and CDR2 as FYNNEI. V gave up 3 bases and J gave up 8 bases, with 7 bases separating them. The CDR3 consists of 12 residues. CDR3 region: CASSEVGEKLFF. The CDR3 nucleotides are TGTGCCAGCAGTGAGGTGGGGGAAAAACTGTTTTTT.

This clonotype was counted many times. The chain employs TRBV30 and TRBJ1-1, with 7 bases that match TRBD1. CDR1 and CDR2 from the germline V gene are GTSNPN and SVGIG (reference sequence). This CDR3 has 13 amino acids. V was pared by 4 bases and J by 4 bases, with 6 bases of the junction left unmatched. The CDR3, as DNA: TGTGCCTGGACCTTAACAGGGGCCACTGAAGCTTTCTTT. Protein product: CAWTLTGATEAFF.

This clonotype was observed a handful of times. The chain employs TRBV19 and TRBJ2-4; perhaps TRBD1 as D (5 bases). The CDR3 loop spans 13 amino acids. Germline V lookup: CDR1 LNHDA, CDR2 SQIVND (reference sequence). Trimming pared 9 bases from V and 5 bases from J, leaving 14 bases between. The CDR3 DNA follows: TGTGCCAGCCGCCAGGGTTTGGAAAACATTCAGTACTTC. Its protein is CASRQGLENIQYF.

This clonotype was observed many times. The CDR3 bases are TGTGCCAGCAGTTACCCCCGGACTAGCGGGAACACCGGGGAGCTGTTTTTT. Protein: CASSYPRTSGNTGELFF. V and J are TRBV6-5 and TRBJ2-2; 10 bases line up with TRBD2. Germline V gene sequence: CDR1 MNHEY, CDR2 SVGAGI. Trimming cost V 2 bases and J 1 base; bases outside gene matches: 4. The CDR3 has 17 residues.

This clonotype was counted ten times or more. The J gene is TRBJ2-7, the V gene TRBV2; D is uncertain. CDR1 is SNHLY, CDR2 FYNNEI, per germline. The V end was cut by 4 bases, the J end by 2 bases, with 9 bases between. This CDR3 region has 13 residues. For the CDR3, the DNA is TGTGCCAGCAGTGGACCACGGACCTACGAGCAGTACTTC. Its translation is CASSGPRTYEQYF.

The V and J genes are TRBV6-1 and TRBJ2-7; tentatively, D is TRBD1 (5 bases). The CDR3 runs to 15 residues. The germline V and J ends were trimmed by 8 bases and 2 bases, with 19 bases remaining between them. Looked up from germline, CDR1 is MNHNS and CDR2 is SASEGT. The CDR3 bases are TGTGCCAGCGGGGCTCGGCAGGGTAGCCCCTACGAGCAGTACTTC. Residues: CASGARQGSPYEQYF.

The V gene is TRBV27, the J gene TRBJ2-3, with D unresolved. CDR1 and CDR2 from the germline V gene are MNHEY and SMNVEV (reference sequence). V was trimmed by 7 bases and J by 4 bases, leaving 24 bases between them. The CDR3 extends over 17 amino acids. The CDR3 here is CASTAGLSLSSADTQYF. As DNA, the CDR3 is TGTGCCAGCACCGCCGGGTTGAGCCTATCATCCGCAGATACGCAGTATTTT.

Ten or more counts support this clonotype. The V and J genes are TRBV6-5 and TRBJ1-3, with unresolved D. This CDR3 contains 14 residues. Deletions cut 5 bases from V and 1 base from J, with 9 bases between. Germline assignment: CDR1 MNHEY and CDR2 SVGAGI. In DNA, the CDR3 is TGTGCCAGCAGTCTACTCGGTTCTGGAAACACCATATATTTT. Residues: CASSLLGSGNTIYF.

This clonotype was recorded many times. The rearrangement links TRBV7-8 to TRBJ1-5; a weak D match, TRBD1 (6 bases). Trimming pared 1 base from V and 6 bases from J, leaving 19 bases between. From germline, CDR1 is SGHVS and CDR2 FQNEAQ. The CDR3 is 17 amino acids. Written as DNA, the CDR3 is TGTGCCAGCAGCTTAGAGGCGCAGGGGTTTAGCGGTCAGCCCCAGCATTTT. Its protein is CASSLEAQGFSGQPQHF.

In the case of this clonotype: This may be a read error, as it is one base from a much larger clone. The rearrangement uses TRBV5-1 and TRBJ2-7; 9 nucleotides match TRBD2. Germline V gene lookup returns CDR1 SGHRS and CDR2 YFSETQ. There are 17 residues in the CDR3. J was trimmed by 5 bases and V by 7 bases; bases with no gene match: 19. CDR3 DNA sequence: TGCGCCAGCGCCGGGAGGGTAGCGGGAGAGCCTTCCAACGAGCAGTACTTC. Protein sequence: CASAGRVAGEPSNEQYF.

The table lists this clonotype with many counts. The gene calls are TRBV20-1 and TRBJ2-7; 15 bases are shared with TRBD2. The trim removed 1 base at V and 2 bases at J, leaving 12 bases unmatched. This CDR3 has 19 residues. The germline V gene encodes CDR1 DFQATT and CDR2 SNEGSKA (reference sequence). The CDR3 nucleotides are TGCAGTGCTAGAGGTTCTGGGACTAGCGGGAGGAGGATGACCTACGAGCAGTACTTC. It translates to CSARGSGTSGRRMTYEQYF.

This clonotype was detected many times. V usage is TRBV3-1 and J usage is TRBJ2-7; a possible D gene is TRBD2 (6 bases). The CDR3 consists of 14 residues. The V gene lost 5 bases and the J gene lost 4 bases, with 15 bases spanning the gap. CDR1 and CDR2 from the germline V gene are LGHDT and YNNKEL (reference sequence). CDR3 residues: CASSFQTGVYEQYF. The CDR3 DNA reads TGTGCCAGCAGCTTTCAGACGGGGGTATACGAGCAGTACTTC.

The rearrangement joins TRBV4-2 to TRBJ2-3; no firm D call. CDR3 length: 12 residues. Germline V gene lookup returns CDR1 LGHNA and CDR2 YNFKEQ. The V gene lost 4 bases and the J gene lost 4 bases, with 6 bases spanning the gap. CDR3: CASSPHSDTQYF. CDR3 DNA sequence: TGTGCCAGCAGCCCCCACTCAGATACGCAGTATTTT.

This sequence joins TRBV12-3 or TRBV12-4 and TRBJ2-2; perhaps TRBD2 as D (6 bases). V dropped 3 bases and J dropped 5 bases, with 16 bases sitting between them. There are 16 residues in the CDR3. The CDR3 here is CASSLGLRGRTGELFF. The CDR3 coding sequence is TGTGCCAGCAGTTTGGGATTACGAGGGAGGACCGGGGAGCTGTTTTTT.

This clonotype was detected many times. This chain links TRBV30 with TRBJ2-1; D unresolved. The length of the CDR3 is 13 residues. V gave up 1 base and J gave up 6 bases, with 10 bases separating them. CDR1 GTSNPN and CDR2 SVGIG come from the germline V gene (reference sequence). Here the CDR3 reads CAWSEGRGNEQFF. CDR3 sequence (DNA): TGTGCCTGGAGTGAGGGCCGCGGCAATGAGCAGTTCTTC.

The chain recombines TRBV2 with TRBJ2-3; TRBD1 matches 10 bases. Germline lookup yields CDR1 SNHLY and CDR2 FYNNEI. J lost 3 bases, V lost 7 bases, and 7 bases had no gene match. This CDR3 is built from 15 residues. The DNA of the CDR3 is TGTGCCAGCACTACGGACAGGGGGGAGACAGATACGCAGTATTTT. Protein sequence: CASTTDRGETDTQYF.

This clonotype was seen more than once but under ten times. The chain carries TRBV7-2 and TRBJ2-5; D perhaps matches TRBD2 (6 bases). V lost 6 bases and J lost 5, with 13 bases in between. From germline, CDR1 is SGHTA and CDR2 FQGNSA. The CDR3 contains 13 residues. This CDR3 reads CASRTRGAETQYF. The CDR3 DNA sequence: TGTGCCAGCAGGACGCGGGGCGCGGAGACCCAGTACTTC.

J is TRBJ1-5 and V is TRBV20-1; 8 bases map to TRBD1. Germline CDR1 and CDR2: DFQATT and SNEGSKA (reference sequence). The length of the CDR3 is 17 residues. V shed 3 bases and J 0 bases; nucleotides not matched to a gene: 10. CDR3 protein: CSASPATGGISNQPQHF. The CDR3 DNA sequence: TGCAGTGCTAGCCCAGCCACAGGGGGTATTAGCAATCAGCCCCAGCATTTT.

This clonotype was picked up many times. The V and J genes are TRBV20-1 and TRBJ2-7; a weak D match, TRBD2 (5 bases). Germline loops: CDR1 DFQATT, CDR2 SNEGSKA (reference sequence). V dropped 1 base and J dropped 0 bases, with 7 bases sitting between them. This CDR3 spans 13 amino acids. The CDR3 sequence is CSARGGISYEQYF. The CDR3 coding sequence is TGCAGTGCTAGAGGAGGGATCTCCTACGAGCAGTACTTC.